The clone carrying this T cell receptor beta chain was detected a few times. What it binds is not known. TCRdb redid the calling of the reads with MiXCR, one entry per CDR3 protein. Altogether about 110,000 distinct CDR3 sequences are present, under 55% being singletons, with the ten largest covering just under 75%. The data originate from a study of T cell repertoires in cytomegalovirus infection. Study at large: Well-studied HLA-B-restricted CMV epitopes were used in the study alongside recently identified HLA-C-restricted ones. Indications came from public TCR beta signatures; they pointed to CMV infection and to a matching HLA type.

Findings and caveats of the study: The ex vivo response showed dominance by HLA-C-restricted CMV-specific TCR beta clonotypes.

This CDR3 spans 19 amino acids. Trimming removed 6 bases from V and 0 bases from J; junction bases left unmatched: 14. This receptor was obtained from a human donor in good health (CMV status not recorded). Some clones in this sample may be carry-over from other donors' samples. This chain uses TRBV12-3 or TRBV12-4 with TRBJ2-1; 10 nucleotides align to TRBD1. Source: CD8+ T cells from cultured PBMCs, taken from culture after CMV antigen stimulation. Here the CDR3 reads CASRGGQGRNQTSYNEQFF. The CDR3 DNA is TGTGCCAGCAGGGGGGGACAGGGGCGGAACCAGACCTCCTACAATGAGCAGTTCTTC.